The present T cell receptor beta chain was sequenced within a study of shared clonotypes between healthy human individuals. Study observations and caveats: Compared with clonotypes that all four donors shared, non-shared clonotypes had lower generation probabilities.

Details on this clone: Its specificity is unknown.

The repertoire was sequenced with immunoSEQ multiplex PCR; TCRdb's copy has only in-frame clones and lacks some. The table has 2 million to 2.5 million clones, under 97% seen once. This CDR3 region has 14 residues. Germline loops: CDR1 LNHNV, CDR2 YYDKDF (reference sequence). Trimming pared 1 base from V and 0 bases from J, leaving 7 bases between. The sequence derives from a man between 18 and 35 years old in good health. The J gene is TRBJ2-7, the V gene TRBV15; D gene uncertain. Sequenced input: naive CD4+ T cells sorted from blood. Subset denoted: CD45RA+ positively selected. The CDR3 DNA sequence: TGTGCCACCAGCAGAGGTGACAACTCCTACGAGCAGTACTTC. Amino acid sequence: CATSRGDNSYEQYF.